This T cell receptor beta chain is from a study of blood T cells in healthy people across ages. Germline CDR1 is SNHLY and CDR2 is FYNNEI. This CDR3 has 18 residues. V was trimmed by 10 bases and J by 12 bases, leaving 40 bases between them. Sample-barcoded 5' priming and a J-beta primer mix drove a second PCR of roughly 7 to 11 cycles. A template-switch adaptor that had 12 random nucleotides put a tag on each cDNA molecule. TCRdb processed the 5' RACE reads anew with MiXCR; each CDR3 protein has one entry. Here the sample spans some 1.1 million distinct CDR3 sequences, approximately 38% being singletons. A note on this clonotype: Its antigen remains unknown.

Study conclusions and caveats: Older age coincided with a roughly linear decline in TCR beta diversity per million T cells. Relative to aged donors, long-lived donors carried more naive CD4+ cells and displayed higher diversity.

The sample consisted of blood. The chain uses TRBV2 and TRBJ2-7; possible D gene TRBD1, 6 bases. The receptor comes from a man younger than 30 in good health. DNA for the CDR3: TGTGCCAACAGGGAGAGCCCCAACTCATTCAGCATCGAAGAGACCCGGTACTTC. Its translation: CANRESPNSFSIEETRYF.